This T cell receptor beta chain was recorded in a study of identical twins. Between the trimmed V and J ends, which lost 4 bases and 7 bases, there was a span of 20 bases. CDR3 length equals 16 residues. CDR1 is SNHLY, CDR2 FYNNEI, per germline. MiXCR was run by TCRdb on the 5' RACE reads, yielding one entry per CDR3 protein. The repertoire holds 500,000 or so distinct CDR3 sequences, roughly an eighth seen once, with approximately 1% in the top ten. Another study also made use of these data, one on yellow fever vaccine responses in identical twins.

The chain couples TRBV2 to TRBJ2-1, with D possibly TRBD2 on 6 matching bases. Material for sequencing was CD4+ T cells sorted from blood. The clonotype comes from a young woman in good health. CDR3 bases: TGTGCCAGCAGTGCCCGACTAGTCCCCAGGGATAATGAGCAGTTCTTC. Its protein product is CASSARLVPRDNEQFF.